These T cell receptor beta chains were read from a single sample in a study of OX40 agonist ivuxolimab in advanced cancers. Produced via immunoSEQ multiplex PCR; TCRdb's table is partial and in-frame only. The sample contains tens of thousands of clones, roughly 90% of which appear only once. This sample comprised CD4+ or CD8+ T cells sorted from blood, obtained in a trial of the OX40 agonist ivuxolimab. The receptors come from an adult with an advanced solid tumor such as melanoma, head and neck, liver or kidney cancer. Both conserved end residues are part of each CDR3. D genes are given only for firm matches. Where a row states a size, it is once, few, many or the class of an expanded clone; other rows omit it.

v_call	clone_size	j_call	d_call	cdr3_nt	cdr3_aa
TRBV28	.	TRBJ2-7	TRBD2	TGTGCCAGCAGTCCCCTTAGCGGGGGTGCCTACGAGCAGTACTTC	CASSPLSGGAYEQYF
TRBV7-9	.	TRBJ1-1	.	TGTGCCAGCAGATCTGAGAGGGAGAGGACTGAAGCTTTCTTT	CASRSERERTEAFF
TRBV6-6	.	TRBJ1-3	.	TGTGCCAGCAGCCCCGCCCACTCTGGAAACACCATATATTTT	CASSPAHSGNTIYF
TRBV28	few	TRBJ2-5	TRBD1	TGTGCCAGCACGACAGGGGGAGAGACCCAGTACTTC	CASTTGGETQYF
TRBV5-1	.	TRBJ1-5	TRBD1	TGCGCCAGCAGCCTATACAGGGGGTACTGGCCCCAGCATTTT	CASSLYRGYWPQHF
TRBV6-5	.	TRBJ2-1	TRBD2	TGTGCCAGCAGGACACTAGCGGGGTACAATGAGCAGTTCTTC	CASRTLAGYNEQFF
TRBV5-4	.	TRBJ2-7	TRBD1	TGTGCCAGCAGACCGGGACAGGATAAGGTCTTGGAAAGCTACGAGCAGTACTTC	CASRPGQDKVLESYEQYF
TRBV19	.	TRBJ2-5	TRBD1	TGTGCCAGTAGCAGACGGGACAGGGGGCCTCTCCAAGAGACCCAGTACTTC	CASSRRDRGPLQETQYF
TRBV7-9	.	TRBJ1-1	.	TGTGCCAGCAGCTTACCAGGTTCGAACACTGAAGCTTTCTTT	CASSLPGSNTEAFF
TRBV6-5	.	TRBJ1-5	.	TGTGCCAGCAGTTACTCTCAGGGTTTTCAGCCCCAGCATTTT	CASSYSQGFQPQHF
TRBV10-2	once	TRBJ1-3	.	TGCGCCAGCAGTGAGTTTAGCCTCTCTGGAAACACCATATATTTT	CASSEFSLSGNTIYF
TRBV5-1	once	TRBJ2-5	.	TGCGCCAGCAGCTTGGAGGGTGAGCCAGAGACCCAGTACTTC	CASSLEGEPETQYF
TRBV19	.	TRBJ2-7	TRBD1	TGTGCCAGTACTACAGGGGATACCTACGAGCAGTACTTC	CASTTGDTYEQYF
TRBV9	.	TRBJ2-3	.	TGTGCCAGCAGCGTCGACCCGGGACTCCAAAGCACAGATACGCAGTATTTT	CASSVDPGLQSTDTQYF
TRBV5-4	.	TRBJ1-6	.	TGTGCCAGCAGCCCCGACGTGAATAATTCACCCCTCCACTTT	CASSPDVNNSPLHF
TRBV19	.	TRBJ2-7	.	TGTGCCAGTAGTATCGGGACCTTCTCCTACGAGCAGTACTTC	CASSIGTFSYEQYF
TRBV7-9	.	TRBJ2-3	TRBD1	TGTGCCATTAAGGGGGCGAGTAGCACAGATACGCAGTATTTT	CAIKGASSTDTQYF